This is a list of T cell receptor beta chains from one sample in a study of cytotoxic CD8 clonotypes in ibrutinib-treated CLL. Method: immunoSEQ multiplex PCR; TCRdb's copy keeps in-frame clones and lacks some. The sample holds some 130,000 clones, approximately 85% seen once. The sample in question was PBMCs, obtained after 24 months of ibrutinib treatment. All receptors derive from a human donor with chronic lymphocytic leukemia. Each CDR3 is given with its conserved first and last residue. The D gene is left open where the match is weak.

J	D	V	CDR3
TRBJ2-2	TRBD2	TRBV7-6	CASSLEAGGRNTGELFF
TRBJ1-5	-	TRBV5-5	CASSYQGKLSQPQHF
TRBJ2-5	-	TRBV9	CASSVQGGRGAQYF
TRBJ2-5	-	TRBV7-9	CASSWGWSETQYF
TRBJ2-5	TRBD1	TRBV12-5	CASGPGQAQETQYF
TRBJ1-3	-	TRBV6-5	CASTGSSGNTIYF
TRBJ2-5	-	TRBV4-2	CASSITGDSGETQYF
TRBJ2-7	-	TRBV9	CASSVDQFGYEQYF
TRBJ2-5	-	TRBV28	CASSLYVGALETQYF
TRBJ1-5	-	TRBV6-7	CASGGYWGRNQPQHF
TRBJ1-2	-	TRBV7-2	CASSLGTEFYGYTF
TRBJ1-2	TRBD1	TRBV28	CASRNPGQNFYGYTF
TRBJ1-2	TRBD1	TRBV27	CASSLSWGRGNYGYTF
TRBJ1-4	-	TRBV18	CASSPGGTEKLFF
TRBJ2-7	TRBD2	TRBV7-9	CASSLTLAGGIEQYF
TRBJ1-1	-	TRBV11-3	CASSFGGFEAFF
TRBJ1-1	-	TRBV29-1	CSVEERSGMNTEAFF
TRBJ1-2	-	TRBV21-1	CASSKEAGRSYYGYTF
TRBJ1-4	TRBD1	TRBV7-8	CASSLMTGTGKEKLFF
TRBJ2-3	TRBD1	TRBV5-1	CASSTRQGRDTQYF
TRBJ2-6	-	TRBV25-1	CASSEYAGSLGANVLTF
TRBJ2-7	-	TRBV5-8	CASSSAGPRNEQYF
TRBJ1-1	-	TRBV20-1	CSAGRTEAFF
TRBJ2-1	TRBD2	TRBV9	CASSASGGDDNEQFF
TRBJ1-3	-	TRBV6-1	CASSGRNTIYF
TRBJ2-1	TRBD2	TRBV7-9	CASSPPFRLAGSYNEQFF
TRBJ2-2	TRBD2	TRBV29-1	CSVRPGLAGAGGELFF
TRBJ2-5	-	TRBV19	CASSPRGQGPGETQYF
TRBJ2-7	-	TRBV6-6	CASSSGGEARYF
TRBJ2-7	-	TRBV18	CASWGNRVGEQYF
TRBJ1-6	-	TRBV30	CAWSRGPSPLHF
TRBJ2-7	-	TRBV5-6	CASSLAGSSYLSYEQYF
TRBJ2-5	-	TRBV18	CASSPSRGRQETQYF
TRBJ1-5	-	TRBV5-6	CASSLSPGRNQPQHF
TRBJ1-1	-	TRBV28	CASSRQVSFTEAFF
TRBJ1-5	-	TRBV28	CASRGYLNQPQHF
TRBJ1-1	-	TRBV13	CASSLAGRLRVNTEAFF
TRBJ1-4	TRBD1	TRBV28	CAIGQGATNEKLFF
TRBJ2-3	-	TRBV5-1	CASSLEGDGTDTQYF
TRBJ2-7	-	TRBV5-4	CASSLSVAWGDEQYF
TRBJ1-2	-	TRBV5-1	CASSLGGEGYTF
TRBJ1-5	TRBD1	TRBV19	CATRRDRVSNQPQHF
TRBJ1-3	-	TRBV18	CASSPGNTIYF
TRBJ2-1	TRBD1	TRBV29-1	CSVVRPGTGEDEQFF
TRBJ2-5	TRBD2	TRBV4-3	CASSQARLAGGEGETQYF
TRBJ2-2	TRBD2	TRBV4-2	CASSAGLAGELFF
TRBJ2-5	-	TRBV11-2	CASSLVLDSVSKTQYF
TRBJ2-3	TRBD2	TRBV4-3	CASSQDNRAGGTDTQYF
TRBJ1-2	-	TRBV6-1	CASSRGEGYGYTF
TRBJ2-1	-	TRBV5-4	CASSLEFRENEQFF
TRBJ2-2	-	TRBV18	CASSNTGELFF
TRBJ1-4	-	TRBV7-3	CASSSPRQSGDEKLFF
TRBJ2-1	-	TRBV4-3	CASGVVSSYNEQFF
TRBJ2-3	TRBD2	TRBV11-3	CASSLSSGRDTQYF
TRBJ1-1	-	TRBV30	CAWSSPGQNTEAFF
TRBJ2-2	-	TRBV30	CAWSEAGAMELFF
TRBJ1-1	-	TRBV10-3	CAISERQSGGAFF
TRBJ1-1	-	TRBV4-1	CASSQVLATEAFF
TRBJ1-1	-	TRBV5-6	CASSPDPGGRTEAFF